Each of the 17 T cell receptor beta chains below was sequenced from the same sample in a study of blood T cell repertoires in COVID-19. TCRdb keeps only in-frame clones here, not all; method: immunoSEQ multiplex PCR. The profile shows roughly 230,000 clones, almost 90% of them singletons. What was sequenced was peripheral blood. The receptors derive from a woman aged 55-69 years with COVID-19, enrolled during active disease.

The chain is built from TRBV7-8 and TRBJ1-2; 9 bases match TRBD1. Germline lookup yields CDR1 SGHVS and CDR2 FQNEAQ. CDR3 length: 15 residues. Trimming cost V 5 bases and J 4 bases; bases outside gene matches: 8. CDR3 in amino acids: CASSPPGTGSYGYTF. CDR3 in DNA: TGTGCCAGCAGCCCCCCCGGGACAGGGTCCTATGGCTACACCTTC.

This chain joins TRBV3-1 (or the pseudogene TRBV3-2) and TRBJ1-6; D remains ambiguous. This CDR3 is built from 15 residues. Germline V lookup: CDR1 LGHDT, CDR2 YNNKEL (reference sequence). With 1 base removed from V and 7 bases from J, the gap between germline ends came to 11 bases. CDR3 residues: CASSQGAGRNSPLHF. In DNA, the CDR3 is TGTGCCAGCAGCCAAGGTGCGGGAAGGAATTCACCCCTCCACTTT.

The genes are TRBV29-1 and TRBJ1-2; D is ambiguous. The V end lost 3 bases, the J end lost 1 base, and 9 bases lay between the germline ends. Germline values: CDR1 SQVTM, CDR2 ANQGSEA. This CDR3 has 13 residues. This CDR3 is CSVEAGFNYGYTF. The CDR3 DNA reads as TGCAGCGTTGAGGCAGGATTTAACTATGGCTACACCTTC.

CDR3 sequence (DNA): TGTGCCAGCAGTTCCCGAGGGGGCAGCTCCTACAATGAGCAGTTCTTC. Protein: CASSSRGGSSYNEQFF. The chain recombines TRBV6-2 or TRBV6-3 with TRBJ2-1, with 7 bases aligning to TRBD1. Germline lookup yields CDR1 MNHEY and CDR2 SVGEGT. The CDR3 has 16 amino acids. The V segment lost 4 bases and the J segment 0 bases; nucleotides outside the gene matches: 6.

The genes are TRBV9 and TRBJ2-5, with 7 bases identical to TRBD2. V dropped 1 base and J dropped 7; count of bases not matched to a gene: 4. CDR3 length equals 13 residues. The germline gives CDR1 SGDLS, CDR2 YYNGEE. CDR3 loop: CASSVFTGGTQYF. Here the CDR3 DNA reads TGTGCCAGCAGCGTATTCACGGGAGGGACCCAGTACTTC.

The chain is built from TRBV11-1 and TRBJ1-4; D gene ambiguous. V lost 3 bases and J 8 bases, leaving 13 bases between the germline ends. Germline V gene data show CDR1 as SGHAT and CDR2 as FQDESV (reference sequence). The CDR3 sequence is 14 residues long. Written as DNA, the CDR3 is TGTGCCAGCAGCTTCCCAGGTCCGTTCGAAAAACTGTTTTTT. Its protein product is CASSFPGPFEKLFF. Looking up the rest from reference TRBV11-1 and TRBJ1-4 gives the full variable domain: EAEVAQSPRYKITEKSQAVAFWCDPISGHATLYWYRQILGQGPELLVQFQDESVVDDSQLPKDRFSAERLKGVDSTLKIQPAELGDSAMYLCASSFPGPFEKLFFGSGTQLSVL.

The chain has TRBV7-3 and TRBJ1-1; TRBD1 might be the D (5 bases). Germline values: CDR1 SGHTA, CDR2 FQGTGA. The length of the CDR3 is 13 residues. The V and J ends lost 1 base and 6 bases respectively, with 9 bases between them. CDR3: CASSLRGDSEAFF. As DNA, the CDR3 is TGTGCCAGCAGCTTAAGAGGGGACTCTGAAGCTTTCTTT.

V is TRBV18 and J is TRBJ1-1; the D gene is possibly TRBD1 (6 bases). The germline gives CDR1 KGHSH, CDR2 LQKENI. The CDR3 is 16 residues long. V was shortened by 1 base and J by 7 bases, with 19 bases between the two germline ends. The CDR3 nucleotides are TGTGCCAGCTCACCACAACAGGGAGGGTTGACGGGTGAAGCTTTCTTT. Translation: CASSPQQGGLTGEAFF. Complete variable domain (other parts from reference TRBV18 and TRBJ1-1): NAGVMQNPRHLVRRRGQEARLRCSPMKGHSHVYWYRQLPEEGLKFMVYLQKENIIDESGMPKERFSAEFPKEGPSILRIQQVVRGDSAAYFCASSPQQGGLTGEAFFGQGTRLTVV.

The chain recombines TRBV11-2 with TRBJ2-3; D remains ambiguous. CDR1 SGHAT and CDR2 FQNNGV come from the germline V gene. Trimming pared 2 bases from V and 0 bases from J, leaving 6 bases between. CDR3 length equals 14 residues. CDR3 in amino acids: CASSLPSSTDTQYF. In nucleotides, the CDR3 is TGTGCCAGCAGCTTACCGTCTAGCACAGATACGCAGTATTTT.

The chain links TRBV27 to TRBJ2-7, with 7 positions matching TRBD2. The CDR3 extends over 15 amino acids. V lost 1 base, J lost 0 bases, and 3 bases stayed unmatched. Germline-derived CDR1 and CDR2 are MNHEY and SMNVEV (reference sequence). CDR3 region: CASSLLGGGSYEQYF. CDR3 bases: TGTGCCAGCAGTTTATTGGGGGGGGGCTCCTACGAGCAGTACTTC.

The chain links TRBV3-1 (or the pseudogene TRBV3-2) to TRBJ1-2; no clear D. With 5 bases removed from V and 5 bases from J, the gap between germline ends came to 12 bases. This CDR3 is built from 13 residues. CDR1 is LGHDT and CDR2 is YNNKEL in the germline V gene (reference sequence). Written as DNA, the CDR3 is TGTGCCAGCAGCTCTGTTAAGGAGTATGGCTACACCTTC. Encoded protein: CASSSVKEYGYTF.

The J gene is TRBJ2-6, the V gene TRBV5-8; 7 bases map to TRBD1. The trim removed 0 bases at V and 2 bases at J, leaving 2 bases unmatched. The germline CDR1 and CDR2 sequences are SGHTS and YDEGEE. The CDR3 has 16 amino acids. CDR3 protein: CASSLERGPGANVLTF. CDR3 coding DNA: TGTGCCAGCAGCTTGGAGAGGGGGCCTGGGGCCAACGTCCTGACTTTC.

The V and J genes are TRBV19 and TRBJ1-5, with 8 bases identical to TRBD1. Per the germline V gene, CDR1 is LNHDA and CDR2 is SQIVND (reference sequence). V dropped 5 bases and J dropped 4; count of bases not matched to a gene: 7. The CDR3 extends over 15 amino acids. The CDR3 DNA reads TGTGCCAGTAGTGCATGGACAGGGTCGAATCAGCCCCAGCATTTT. Translation gives CASSAWTGSNQPQHF.

V and J are TRBV19 and TRBJ2-7, with 8 positions matching TRBD1. Germline V lookup: CDR1 LNHDA, CDR2 SQIVND (reference sequence). Trimming at V came to 9 bases and at J to 1 base, leaving 5 bases not matched to a gene. The length of the CDR3 is 13 residues. CDR3 protein: CASGQGASYEQYF. The CDR3 nucleotides read TGTGCCAGCGGACAGGGAGCTTCCTACGAGCAGTACTTC.

The rearrangement links TRBV9 to TRBJ1-2; no reliable D call. The germline V gene has CDR1 SGDLS and CDR2 YYNGEE. The CDR3 runs to 13 residues. V gave up 0 bases and J gave up 4 bases, with 7 bases separating them. CDR3 amino acids: CASSVAPVYGYTF. CDR3 nucleotide sequence: TGTGCCAGCAGCGTAGCCCCCGTCTATGGCTACACCTTC.

The chain recombines TRBV5-1 with TRBJ1-3; possibly TRBD1 for D (5 bases). V was pared by 3 bases and J by 0 bases, with 13 bases between. The length of the CDR3 is 16 residues. Looked up from germline, CDR1 is SGHRS and CDR2 is YFSETQ. CDR3 residues: CASSSDTGASGNTIYF. CDR3 bases: TGCGCCAGCAGCTCGGACACAGGAGCCTCTGGAAACACCATATATTTT.

This clone was picked up one time. V and J are TRBV7-2 and TRBJ2-1, with 10 positions matching TRBD2. The germline V gene encodes CDR1 SGHTA and CDR2 FQGNSA. V was pared by 5 bases and J by 5 bases, with 6 bases of the junction left unmatched. The CDR3 is 15 amino acids. CDR3 DNA sequence: TGTGCCAGCAGCCCCCGTAGCGGGGGGAACAATGAGCAGTTCTTC. Its protein product is CASSPRSGGNNEQFF.